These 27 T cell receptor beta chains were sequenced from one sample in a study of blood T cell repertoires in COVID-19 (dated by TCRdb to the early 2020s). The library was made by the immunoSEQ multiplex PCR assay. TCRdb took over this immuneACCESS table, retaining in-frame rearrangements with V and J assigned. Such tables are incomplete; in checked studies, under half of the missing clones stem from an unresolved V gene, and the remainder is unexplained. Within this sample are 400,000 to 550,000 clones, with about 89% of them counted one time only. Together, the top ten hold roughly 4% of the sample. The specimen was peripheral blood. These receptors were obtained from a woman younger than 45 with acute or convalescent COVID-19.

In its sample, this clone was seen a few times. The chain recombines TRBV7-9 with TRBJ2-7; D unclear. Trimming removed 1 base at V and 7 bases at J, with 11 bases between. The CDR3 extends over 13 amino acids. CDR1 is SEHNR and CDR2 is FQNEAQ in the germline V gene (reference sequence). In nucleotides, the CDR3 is TGTGCCAGCAGCTTAGGGTCCTCGAGGGAGCAGTACTTC. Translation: CASSLGSSREQYF.

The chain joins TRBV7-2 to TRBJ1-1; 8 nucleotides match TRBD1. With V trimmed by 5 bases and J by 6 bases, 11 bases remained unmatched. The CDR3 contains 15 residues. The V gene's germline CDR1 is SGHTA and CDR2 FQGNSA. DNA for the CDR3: TGTGCCAGCAGCCCCATGAGACAGGGGAGCGCTGAAGCTTTCTTT. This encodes CASSPMRQGSAEAFF.

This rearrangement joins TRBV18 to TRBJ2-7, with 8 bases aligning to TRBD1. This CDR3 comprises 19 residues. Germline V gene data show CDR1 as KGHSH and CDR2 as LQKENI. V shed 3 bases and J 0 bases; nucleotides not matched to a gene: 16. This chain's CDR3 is CASSPRGQGNHRSSYEQYF. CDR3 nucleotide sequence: TGTGCCAGCTCACCGCGTGGACAGGGAAACCACCGATCCTCCTACGAGCAGTACTTC.

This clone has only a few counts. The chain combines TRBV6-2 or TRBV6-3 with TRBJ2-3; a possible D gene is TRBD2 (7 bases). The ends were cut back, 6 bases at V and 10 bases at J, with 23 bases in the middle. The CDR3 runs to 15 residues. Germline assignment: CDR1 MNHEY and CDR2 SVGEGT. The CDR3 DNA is TGTGCCAGCAGCCCACTAGCGTCGGGGGGCCTTTCGCAGTATTTT. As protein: CASSPLASGGLSQYF.

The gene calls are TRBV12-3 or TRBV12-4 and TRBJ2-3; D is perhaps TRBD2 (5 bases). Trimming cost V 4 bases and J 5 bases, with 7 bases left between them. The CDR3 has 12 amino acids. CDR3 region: CASSWTEDTQYF. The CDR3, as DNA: TGTGCCAGCAGTTGGACTGAAGATACGCAGTATTTT.

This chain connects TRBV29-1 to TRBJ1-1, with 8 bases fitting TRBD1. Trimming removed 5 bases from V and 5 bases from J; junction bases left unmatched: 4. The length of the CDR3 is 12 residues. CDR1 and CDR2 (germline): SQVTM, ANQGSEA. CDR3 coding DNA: TGCAGCGTTTCAGGACAGGGAACTGAAGCTTTCTTT. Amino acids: CSVSGQGTEAFF.

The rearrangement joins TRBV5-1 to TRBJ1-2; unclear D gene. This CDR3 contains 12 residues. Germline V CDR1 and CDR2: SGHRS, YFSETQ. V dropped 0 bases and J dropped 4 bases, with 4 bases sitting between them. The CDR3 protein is CASSLGAYGYTF. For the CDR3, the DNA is TGCGCCAGCAGCTTGGGGGCCTATGGCTACACCTTC.

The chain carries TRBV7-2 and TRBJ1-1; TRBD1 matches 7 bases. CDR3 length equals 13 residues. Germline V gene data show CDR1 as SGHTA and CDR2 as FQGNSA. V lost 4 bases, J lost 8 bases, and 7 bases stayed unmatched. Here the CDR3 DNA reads TGTGCCAGCAGCTGGGTAAGACAGGGCGAAGCTTTCTTT. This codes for CASSWVRQGEAFF.

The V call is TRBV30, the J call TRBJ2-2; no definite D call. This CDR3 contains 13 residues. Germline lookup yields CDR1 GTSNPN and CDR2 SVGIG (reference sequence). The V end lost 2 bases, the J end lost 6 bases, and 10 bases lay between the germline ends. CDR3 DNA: TGTGCCTGGAGTCCCTATCCCTCCGGGGAGCTGTTTTTT. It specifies CAWSPYPSGELFF.

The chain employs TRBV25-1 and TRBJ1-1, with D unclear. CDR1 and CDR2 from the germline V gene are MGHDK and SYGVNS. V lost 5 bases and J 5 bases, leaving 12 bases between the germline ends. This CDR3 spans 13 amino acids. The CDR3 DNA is TGTGCCAGCAGTAGTCCACGAGGGACTGAAGCTTTCTTT. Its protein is CASSSPRGTEAFF.

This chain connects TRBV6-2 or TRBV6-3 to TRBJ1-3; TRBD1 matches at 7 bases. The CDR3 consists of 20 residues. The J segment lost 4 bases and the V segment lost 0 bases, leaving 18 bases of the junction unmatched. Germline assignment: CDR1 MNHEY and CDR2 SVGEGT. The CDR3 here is CASSYSPLSPPRTGGNTIYF. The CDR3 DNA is TGTGCCAGCAGTTACTCGCCCCTGAGCCCTCCCAGGACAGGCGGAAACACCATATATTTT.

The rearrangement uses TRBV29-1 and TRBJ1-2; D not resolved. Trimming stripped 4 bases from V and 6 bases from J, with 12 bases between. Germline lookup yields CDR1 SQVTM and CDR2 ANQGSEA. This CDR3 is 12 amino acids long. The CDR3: CSVADSIDGYTF. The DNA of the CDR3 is TGCAGCGTTGCAGATTCCATAGATGGCTACACCTTC.

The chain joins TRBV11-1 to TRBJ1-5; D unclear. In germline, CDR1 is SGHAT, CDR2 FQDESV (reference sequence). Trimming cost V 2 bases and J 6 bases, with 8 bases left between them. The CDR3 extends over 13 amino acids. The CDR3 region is CASSLSRGQPQHF. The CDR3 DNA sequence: TGTGCCAGCAGCTTATCCCGGGGTCAGCCCCAGCATTTT.

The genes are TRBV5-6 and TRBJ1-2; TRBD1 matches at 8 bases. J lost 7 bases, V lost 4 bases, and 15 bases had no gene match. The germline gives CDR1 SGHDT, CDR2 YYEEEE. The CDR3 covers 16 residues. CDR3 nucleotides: TGTGCCAGCAGCAACCGGGACAGGAGGATTAATTCTGGCTACACCTTC. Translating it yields CASSNRDRRINSGYTF.

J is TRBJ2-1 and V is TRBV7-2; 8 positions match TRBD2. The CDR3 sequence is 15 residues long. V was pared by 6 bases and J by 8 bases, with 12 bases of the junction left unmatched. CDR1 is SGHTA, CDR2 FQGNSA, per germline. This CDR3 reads CASRNFGGAGDEQFF. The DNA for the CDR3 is TGTGCCAGCAGGAACTTCGGGGGGGCGGGTGATGAGCAGTTCTTC.

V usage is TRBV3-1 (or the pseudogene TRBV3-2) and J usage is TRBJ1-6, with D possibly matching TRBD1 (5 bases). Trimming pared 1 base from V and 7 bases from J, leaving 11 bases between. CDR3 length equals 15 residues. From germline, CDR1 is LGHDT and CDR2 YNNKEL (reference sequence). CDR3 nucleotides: TGTGCCAGCAGCCAAGTCAGTCAGGGAAATTCACCCCTCCACTTT. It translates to CASSQVSQGNSPLHF.

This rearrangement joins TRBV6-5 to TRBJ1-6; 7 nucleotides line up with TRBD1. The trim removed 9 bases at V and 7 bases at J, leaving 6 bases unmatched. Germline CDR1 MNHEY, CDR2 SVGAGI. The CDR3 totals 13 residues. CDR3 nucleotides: TGTGCCAGGGAGGGCAGGGGGAATTCACCCCTCCACTTT. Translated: CAREGRGNSPLHF.

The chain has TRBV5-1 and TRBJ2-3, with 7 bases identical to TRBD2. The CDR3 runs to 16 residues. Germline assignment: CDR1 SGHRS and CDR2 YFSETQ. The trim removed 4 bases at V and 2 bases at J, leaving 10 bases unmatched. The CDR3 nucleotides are TGCGCCAGCAGCCACCGACTAGCTCGGGCCACAGATACGCAGTATTTT. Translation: CASSHRLARATDTQYF.

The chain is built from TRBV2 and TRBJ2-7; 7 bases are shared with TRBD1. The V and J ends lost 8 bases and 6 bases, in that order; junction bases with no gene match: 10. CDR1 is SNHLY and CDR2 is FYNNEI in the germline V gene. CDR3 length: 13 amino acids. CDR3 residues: CASWSGQLFEQYF. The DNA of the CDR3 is TGTGCCAGCTGGTCGGGACAGTTGTTCGAGCAGTACTTC.

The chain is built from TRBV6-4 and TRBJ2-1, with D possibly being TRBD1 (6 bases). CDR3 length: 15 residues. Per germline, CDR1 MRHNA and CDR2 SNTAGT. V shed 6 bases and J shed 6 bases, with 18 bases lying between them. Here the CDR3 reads CASSPGTLGVNEQFF. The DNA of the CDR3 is TGTGCCAGCAGCCCCGGGACATTAGGGGTCAATGAGCAGTTCTTC.

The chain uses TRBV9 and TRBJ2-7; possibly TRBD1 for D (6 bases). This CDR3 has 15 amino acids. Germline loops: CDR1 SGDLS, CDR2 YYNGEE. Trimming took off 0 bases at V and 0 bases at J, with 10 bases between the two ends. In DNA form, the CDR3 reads TGTGCCAGCAGCGTAGGGATGGACAGCTCCTACGAGCAGTACTTC. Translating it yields CASSVGMDSSYEQYF.

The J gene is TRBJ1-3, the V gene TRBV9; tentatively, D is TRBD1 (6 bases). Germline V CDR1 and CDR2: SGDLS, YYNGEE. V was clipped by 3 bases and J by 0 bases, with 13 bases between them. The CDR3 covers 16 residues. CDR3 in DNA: TGTGCCAGCAGCGCGGCAGGGGCTTTCTCTGGAAACACCATATATTTT. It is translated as CASSAAGAFSGNTIYF. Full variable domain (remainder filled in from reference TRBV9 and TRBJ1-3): DSGVTQTPKHLITATGQRVTLRCSPRSGDLSVYWYQQSLDQGLQFLIQYYNGEERAKGNILERFSAQQFPDLHSELNLSSLELGDSALYFCASSAAGAFSGNTIYFGEGSWLTVV.

The DNA for the CDR3 is TGTGCCAGTAGTATAGGCCACGGGGGGACCCTTGACGAGCAGTACTTC. This translates into CASSIGHGGTLDEQYF. V usage is TRBV19 and J usage is TRBJ2-7, with 7 bases lining up with TRBD2. V trimming: 1 base; J trimming: 5 bases; junction bases outside the gene matches: 11. Germline-derived CDR1 and CDR2 are LNHDA and SQIVND (reference sequence). This CDR3 is built from 16 residues.

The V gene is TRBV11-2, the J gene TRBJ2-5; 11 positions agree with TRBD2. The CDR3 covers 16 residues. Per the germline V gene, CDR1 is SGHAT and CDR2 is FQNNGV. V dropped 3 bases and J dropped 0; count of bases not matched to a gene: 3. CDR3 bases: TGTGCCAGCAGCTTCCGGACTAGCGGGTACCAAGAGACCCAGTACTTC. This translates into CASSFRTSGYQETQYF.

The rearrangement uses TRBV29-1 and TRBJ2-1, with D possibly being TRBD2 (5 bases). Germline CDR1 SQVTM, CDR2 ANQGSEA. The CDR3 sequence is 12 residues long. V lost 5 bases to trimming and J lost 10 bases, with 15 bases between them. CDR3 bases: TGCAGCGTTAGAATGTTCTCGGGGGAGCAGTTCTTC. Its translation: CSVRMFSGEQFF.

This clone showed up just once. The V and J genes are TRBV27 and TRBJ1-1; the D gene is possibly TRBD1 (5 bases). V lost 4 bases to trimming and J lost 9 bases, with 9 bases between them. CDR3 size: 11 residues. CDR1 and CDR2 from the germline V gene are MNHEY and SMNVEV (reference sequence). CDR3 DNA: TGTGCCAGCAGTTGGGGCAGTCAAGCTTTCTTT. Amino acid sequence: CASSWGSQAFF.

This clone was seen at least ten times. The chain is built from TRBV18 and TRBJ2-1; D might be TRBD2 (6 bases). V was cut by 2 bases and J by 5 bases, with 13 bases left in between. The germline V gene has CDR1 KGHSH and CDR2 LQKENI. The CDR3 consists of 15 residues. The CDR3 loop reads CASSPNLGGNNEQFF. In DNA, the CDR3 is TGTGCCAGCTCACCAAACTTGGGAGGTAACAATGAGCAGTTCTTC. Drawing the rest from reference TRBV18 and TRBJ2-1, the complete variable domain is NAGVMQNPRHLVRRRGQEARLRCSPMKGHSHVYWYRQLPEEGLKFMVYLQKENIIDESGMPKERFSAEFPKEGPSILRIQQVVRGDSAAYFCASSPNLGGNNEQFFGPGTRLTVL.